This record concerns one TCR beta chain sequence. Assay: immunoSEQ multiplex PCR; the TCRdb copy retains only in-frame clones and omits some. The sample yields 190,000 or so clones, about 85% seen once. The data were obtained in a study of blood T cell repertoires in COVID-19. In the study overall: Donors in the United States, Italy and Spain gave samples during acute or convalescent COVID-19. Sample material is recorded as cDNA or gDNA derived from T cells, B-cell-depleted T cells, or PBMCs.

Germline CDR1 reads SNHLY; CDR2 reads FYNNEI. Trimming took off 1 base at V and 5 bases at J, with 17 bases between the two ends. The CDR3 runs 16 residues. This clonotype originated in an elderly woman with acute or convalescent COVID-19. The chain joins TRBV2 to TRBJ1-2, with D tentatively TRBD1 (5 bases). Source material: peripheral blood. The CDR3 here is CASSEVRQSPRYGYTF. The CDR3 region has the DNA TGTGCCAGCAGTGAAGTACGACAGTCCCCAAGGTATGGCTACACCTTC.